These 23 T cell receptor beta chains share one sample of origin, sequenced in a study of blood T cell repertoires in COVID-19. Some clones are missing from TCRdb's copy, which holds only in-frame ones; the method was immunoSEQ multiplex PCR. The sample consists of approximately 160,000 clones, about 85% of them appearing once. The specimen sequenced was peripheral blood. These receptors originate from a woman aged 55-75 years with COVID-19, enrolled during active disease.

This sequence joins TRBV3-1 (or the pseudogene TRBV3-2) and TRBJ1-1; D is undetermined. Germline assignment: CDR1 LGHDT and CDR2 YNNKEL (reference sequence). The CDR3 runs 13 residues. Trimming pared 5 bases from V and 1 base from J, leaving 8 bases between. As DNA, the CDR3 is TGTGCCAGCAGCTTCACAGCGAACACTGAAGCTTTCTTT. This encodes CASSFTANTEAFF.

The chain uses TRBV7-9 and TRBJ2-1; D call uncertain. Deletions cut 4 bases from V and 8 bases from J, with 18 bases between. The CDR3 covers 15 residues. Germline loops: CDR1 SEHNR, CDR2 FQNEAQ (reference sequence). CDR3 nucleotide sequence: TGTGCCAGCAGCTCTTTAGCCCTCCCGAGAGATGAGCAGTTCTTC. Protein product: CASSSLALPRDEQFF. Based on the CDR3 plus reference TRBV7-9 and TRBJ2-1, the full variable domain is DTGVSQNPRHKITKRGQNVTFRCDPISEHNRLYWYRQTLGQGPEFLTYFQNEAQLEKSRLLSDRFSAERPKGSFSTLEIQRTEQGDSAMYLCASSSLALPRDEQFFGPGTRLTVL.

The genes are TRBV19 and TRBJ1-1; 9 bases line up with TRBD1. V shed 9 bases, J shed 3 bases, and the junction held 8 bases outside the gene matches. This CDR3 region has 14 residues. The germline CDR1 and CDR2 sequences are LNHDA and SQIVND (reference sequence). CDR3 sequence reads: CASLLGTGYTEAFF. In DNA, the CDR3 is TGTGCCAGCCTCCTCGGGACAGGGTACACTGAAGCTTTCTTT. The variable domain in full, completed from reference TRBV19 and TRBJ1-1, reads DGGITQSPKYLFRKEGQNVTLSCEQNLNHDAMYWYRQDPGQGLRLIYYSQIVNDFQKGDIAEGYSVSREKKESFPLTVTSAQKNPTAFYLCASLLGTGYTEAFFGQGTRLTVV.

The gene calls are TRBV3-1 (or the pseudogene TRBV3-2) and TRBJ1-5; D is possibly TRBD1 (5 bases). The CDR3 consists of 13 residues. Per germline, CDR1 LGHDT and CDR2 YNNKEL (reference sequence). Trimming pared 7 bases from V and 4 bases from J, leaving 11 bases between. Written as DNA, the CDR3 is TGTGCCAGCACTCAGGGCAGAAATCAGCCCCAGCATTTT. Translation: CASTQGRNQPQHF.

The chain employs TRBV19 and TRBJ1-1; possible D gene TRBD1, 6 bases. Trimming shortened V by 3 bases and J by 6 bases, and 8 bases separated the two germline ends. Germline CDR1 reads LNHDA; CDR2 reads SQIVND (reference sequence). The CDR3 contains 12 residues. CDR3 sequence reads: CASSMGASEAFF. In DNA form, the CDR3 reads TGTGCCAGTAGTATGGGGGCCTCTGAAGCTTTCTTT.

The chain couples TRBV9 to TRBJ1-1; D uncertain. The CDR3 has 14 residues. The V gene's germline CDR1 is SGDLS and CDR2 YYNGEE. Between the trimmed V and J ends, which lost 0 bases and 2 bases, there was a span of 8 bases. Written as DNA, the CDR3 is TGTGCCAGCAGCGTAGTTAACAGAAACACTGAAGCTTTCTTT. Amino acids: CASSVVNRNTEAFF.

V and J are TRBV10-3 and TRBJ2-5; TRBD2 matches 10 bases. This CDR3 has 15 amino acids. Losses at the gene ends were 2 bases for V and 2 bases for J; bases not matched to a gene: 2. The germline V gene encodes CDR1 ENHRY and CDR2 SYGVKD. CDR3 in amino acids: CAISETSGAQETQYF. CDR3 in DNA: TGTGCCATCAGTGAGACTAGCGGGGCGCAAGAGACCCAGTACTTC.

The chain couples TRBV7-9 to TRBJ1-2; TRBD1 agrees at 12 bases. Germline V gives CDR1 SEHNR, CDR2 FQNEAQ (reference sequence). V dropped 1 base and J dropped 7; count of bases not matched to a gene: 4. The length of the CDR3 is 15 residues. The CDR3 here is CASSLDGTGGFGYTF. For the CDR3, the DNA is TGTGCCAGCAGCTTAGACGGGACAGGGGGCTTTGGCTACACCTTC.

The chain recombines TRBV6-5 with TRBJ1-5; TRBD1 aligns across 7 bases. CDR1 is MNHEY and CDR2 is SVGAGI in the germline V gene. The V and J ends lost 8 bases and 0 bases, in that order; junction bases with no gene match: 1. CDR3 size: 13 residues. CDR3 in amino acids: CASGTDSNQPQHF. In DNA form, the CDR3 reads TGTGCCAGCGGGACAGATAGCAATCAGCCCCAGCATTTT.

V is TRBV15 and J is TRBJ1-4; tentative D call: TRBD1 (5 bases). Per the germline V gene, CDR1 is LNHNV and CDR2 is YYDKDF (reference sequence). The germline V and J ends were trimmed by 0 bases and 8 bases, with 16 bases remaining between them. The CDR3 spans 16 residues. This CDR3 reads CATSRDRGRGGEKLFF. The CDR3 nucleotides are TGTGCCACCAGCAGAGATAGGGGCCGCGGTGGCGAAAAACTGTTTTTT. Full variable domain (missing parts from reference TRBV15 and TRBJ1-4): DAMVIQNPRYQVTQFGKPVTLSCSQTLNHNVMYWYQQKSSQAPKLLFHYYDKDFNNEADTPDNFQSRRPNTSFCFLDIRSPGLGDTAMYLCATSRDRGRGGEKLFFGSGTQLSVL.

The chain has TRBV5-1 and TRBJ2-7; TRBD1 aligns across 7 bases. CDR1 and CDR2 from the germline V gene are SGHRS and YFSETQ. V shed 5 bases, J shed 7 bases, and the junction held 9 bases outside the gene matches. The length of the CDR3 is 13 residues. The CDR3 DNA follows: TGCGCCAGCAGTCCAACAGGGGCAGGGGAGCAGTACGTC. This gives the protein CASSPTGAGEQYV.

The chain recombines TRBV10-1 with TRBJ2-1, with 10 bases identical to TRBD2. After removal of 2 bases from V and 9 bases from J, the junction contained 4 bases not matched to a gene. CDR1 and CDR2 from the germline V gene are WNHNN and SYGVQD (reference sequence). This CDR3 has 14 amino acids. CDR3 bases: TGCGCCAGCAGTGAGCAGCGGGGGGGCCGTGAGCAGTTCTTC. Its translation: CASSEQRGGREQFF.

The chain uses TRBV7-9 and TRBJ1-4; D is uncertain. V was trimmed by 4 bases and J by 8 bases, leaving 11 bases between them. The CDR3 runs 13 residues. From germline, CDR1 is SEHNR and CDR2 FQNEAQ (reference sequence). In DNA form, the CDR3 reads TGTGCCAGCAGCTATATACCCAGGGAAAAACTGTTTTTT. Translating it yields CASSYIPREKLFF.

The V gene is TRBV18, the J gene TRBJ2-1; 7 nucleotides match TRBD1. Trimming removed 4 bases from V and 4 bases from J; junction bases left unmatched: 1. The CDR3 has 13 residues. Germline V gene lookup returns CDR1 KGHSH and CDR2 LQKENI. The CDR3 bases are TGTGCCAGCTCACTGGGACAGTACAATGAGCAGTTCTTC. Translation gives CASSLGQYNEQFF. The full variable domain, in which reference TRBV18 and TRBJ2-1 provide the parts outside the CDR3, is NAGVMQNPRHLVRRRGQEARLRCSPMKGHSHVYWYRQLPEEGLKFMVYLQKENIIDESGMPKERFSAEFPKEGPSILRIQQVVRGDSAAYFCASSLGQYNEQFFGPGTRLTVL.

A single count supports this clone. The chain joins TRBV10-3 to TRBJ1-1; no clear D gene. Germline V gene lookup returns CDR1 ENHRY and CDR2 SYGVKD. V dropped 2 bases and J dropped 3 bases, with 7 bases sitting between them. The CDR3 runs 13 residues. In DNA form, the CDR3 reads TGTGCCATCAGTGAGGGGAGAGACACTGAAGCTTTCTTT. Translated, it gives CAISEGRDTEAFF.

The rearrangement uses TRBV30 and TRBJ1-6; possible D gene TRBD1, 5 bases. CDR1 GTSNPN and CDR2 SVGIG come from the germline V gene (reference sequence). The CDR3 extends over 13 amino acids. V was trimmed by 8 bases and J by 1 base, leaving 9 bases between them. This chain's CDR3 is CATQGSYNSPLHF. For the CDR3, the DNA is TGTGCCACGCAGGGATCCTATAATTCACCCCTCCACTTT.

The J gene is TRBJ2-7, the V gene TRBV4-1, with D unresolved. V lost 5 bases to trimming and J lost 4 bases, with 12 bases between them. Germline lookup yields CDR1 MGHRA and CDR2 YSYEKL. The CDR3 runs to 13 residues. The CDR3: CASSAQTYYEQYF. The CDR3 nucleotides read TGCGCCAGCAGCGCCCAGACTTATTACGAGCAGTACTTC.

The chain links TRBV27 to TRBJ1-2; 11 bases are a match to TRBD1. Per the germline V gene, CDR1 is MNHEY and CDR2 is SMNVEV (reference sequence). V shed 8 bases, J shed 5 bases, and the junction held 7 bases outside the gene matches. This CDR3 is built from 14 residues. The CDR3, as DNA: TGTGCCAGCTCCCCGGGACAGGGGGAGTATGGCTACACCTTC. It translates to CASSPGQGEYGYTF.

The chain recombines TRBV2 with TRBJ1-1, with 7 bases identical to TRBD1. This CDR3 has 19 residues. Germline V gene data show CDR1 as SNHLY and CDR2 as FYNNEI. V was clipped by 7 bases and J by 7 bases; unmatched bases: 27. CDR3: CASIYLQGSDRGSDIEAFF. In nucleotides, the CDR3 is TGTGCCAGCATTTACCTACAGGGGTCGGATAGAGGATCGGATATTGAAGCTTTCTTT.

This chain links TRBV10-3 with TRBJ2-1; TRBD2 matches at 13 bases. Trimming at V came to 6 bases and at J to 7 bases, leaving 3 bases not matched to a gene. CDR1 is ENHRY, CDR2 SYGVKD, per germline. This CDR3 has 14 residues. The CDR3 here is CAISPGLAGNEQFF. CDR3 sequence (DNA): TGTGCCATCAGCCCGGGACTAGCGGGAAATGAGCAGTTCTTC.

CDR3 loop: CASSALAGGTNTGELFF. The CDR3 nucleotides read TGTGCCAGCAGTGCACTAGCGGGGGGGACGAACACCGGGGAGCTGTTTTTT. This sequence joins TRBV9 and TRBJ2-2, with 13 bases aligning to TRBD2. Germline CDR1 is SGDLS and CDR2 is YYNGEE. The CDR3 consists of 17 residues. V shed 5 bases, J shed 0 bases, and the junction held 4 bases outside the gene matches.

This sequence joins TRBV6-5 and TRBJ1-6; no reliable D call. The CDR3 consists of 16 residues. V was trimmed by 3 bases and J by 0 bases, leaving 9 bases between them. Germline V gives CDR1 MNHEY, CDR2 SVGAGI. CDR3 loop: CASSYESGSYNSPLHF. In nucleotides, the CDR3 is TGTGCCAGCAGTTATGAGTCGGGCTCCTATAATTCACCCCTCCACTTT.

The rearrangement uses TRBV6-1 and TRBJ1-1; D gene uncertain. This CDR3 contains 14 residues. Germline values: CDR1 MNHNS, CDR2 SASEGT. The ends were cut back, 2 bases at V and 1 base at J, with 8 bases in the middle. The CDR3 DNA sequence: TGTGCCAGCAGTGAATTCACCGGGAACACTGAAGCTTTCTTT. This translates into CASSEFTGNTEAFF.